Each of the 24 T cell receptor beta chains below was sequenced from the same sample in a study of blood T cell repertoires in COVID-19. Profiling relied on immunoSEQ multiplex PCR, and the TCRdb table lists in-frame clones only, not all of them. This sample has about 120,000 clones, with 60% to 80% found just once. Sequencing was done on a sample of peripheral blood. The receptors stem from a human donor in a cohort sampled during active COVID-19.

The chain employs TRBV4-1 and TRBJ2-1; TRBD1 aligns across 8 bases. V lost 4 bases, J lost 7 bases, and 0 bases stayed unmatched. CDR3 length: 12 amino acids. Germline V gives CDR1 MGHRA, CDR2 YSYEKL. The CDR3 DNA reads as TGCGCCAGCAGCCGACAGGGGAATGAGCAGTTCTTC. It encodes CASSRQGNEQFF.

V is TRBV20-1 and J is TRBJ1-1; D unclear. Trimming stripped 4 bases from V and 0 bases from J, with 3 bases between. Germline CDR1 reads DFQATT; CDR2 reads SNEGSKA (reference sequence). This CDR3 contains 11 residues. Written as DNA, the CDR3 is TGCAGTGCTACGGTGAACACTGAAGCTTTCTTT. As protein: CSATVNTEAFF.

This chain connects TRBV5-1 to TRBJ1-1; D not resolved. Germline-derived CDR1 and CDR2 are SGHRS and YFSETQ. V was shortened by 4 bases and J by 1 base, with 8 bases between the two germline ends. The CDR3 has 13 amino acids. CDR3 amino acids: CASSPEPNTEAFF. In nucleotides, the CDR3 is TGCGCCAGCAGCCCGGAGCCGAACACTGAAGCTTTCTTT.

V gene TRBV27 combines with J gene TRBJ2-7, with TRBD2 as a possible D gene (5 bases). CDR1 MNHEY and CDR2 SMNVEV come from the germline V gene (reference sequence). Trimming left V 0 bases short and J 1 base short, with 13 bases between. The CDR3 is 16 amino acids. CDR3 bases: TGTGCCAGCAGTTTATCGATAGCGCACCCTTCCTACGAGCAGTACTTC. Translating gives CASSLSIAHPSYEQYF.

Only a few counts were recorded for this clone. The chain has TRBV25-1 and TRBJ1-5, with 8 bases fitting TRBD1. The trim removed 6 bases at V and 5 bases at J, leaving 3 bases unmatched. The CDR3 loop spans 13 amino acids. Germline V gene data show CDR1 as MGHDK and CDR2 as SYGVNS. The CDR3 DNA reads TGTGCCAGCAGCCAGGGGGCTGATCAGCCCCAGCATTTT. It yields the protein CASSQGADQPQHF. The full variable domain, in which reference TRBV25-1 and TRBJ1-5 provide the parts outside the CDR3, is EADIYQTPRYLVIGTGKKITLECSQTMGHDKMYWYQQDPGMELHLIHYSYGVNSTEKGDLSSESTVSRIRTEHFPLTLESARPSHTSQYLCASSQGADQPQHFGDGTRLSIL.

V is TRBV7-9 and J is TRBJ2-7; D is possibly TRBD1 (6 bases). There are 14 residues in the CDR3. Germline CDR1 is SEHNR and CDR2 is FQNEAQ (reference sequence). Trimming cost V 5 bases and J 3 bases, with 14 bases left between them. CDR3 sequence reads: CASSGDIGHYEQYF. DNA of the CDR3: TGTGCCAGCAGCGGGGACATCGGGCACTACGAGCAGTACTTC.

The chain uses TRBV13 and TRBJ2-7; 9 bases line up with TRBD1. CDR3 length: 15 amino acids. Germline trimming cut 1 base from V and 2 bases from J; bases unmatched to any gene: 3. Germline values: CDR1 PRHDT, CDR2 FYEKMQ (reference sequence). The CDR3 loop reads CASSLETGGAYEQYF. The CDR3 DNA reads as TGTGCCAGCAGCTTAGAGACAGGGGGTGCCTACGAGCAGTACTTC. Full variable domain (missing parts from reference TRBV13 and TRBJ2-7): AAGVIQSPRHLIKEKRETATLKCYPIPRHDTVYWYQQGPGQDPQFLISFYEKMQSDKGSIPDRFSAQQFSDYHSELNMSSLELGDSALYFCASSLETGGAYEQYFGPGTRLTVT.

CDR3 sequence (DNA): TGTGCCAGCAGCCAATCGACAGAGAACTATGGCTACACCTTC. Protein: CASSQSTENYGYTF. V gene TRBV7-9 combines with J gene TRBJ1-2; D may be TRBD1 (5 bases). The V end lost 5 bases, the J end lost 2 bases, and 12 bases lay between the germline ends. There are 14 residues in the CDR3. Per germline, CDR1 SEHNR and CDR2 FQNEAQ (reference sequence).

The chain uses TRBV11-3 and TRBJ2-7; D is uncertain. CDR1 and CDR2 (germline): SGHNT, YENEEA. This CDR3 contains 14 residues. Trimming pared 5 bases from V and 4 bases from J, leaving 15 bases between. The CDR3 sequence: CASSDNLPPYEQYF. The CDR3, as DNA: TGTGCCAGCAGCGACAACCTACCACCGTACGAGCAGTACTTC.

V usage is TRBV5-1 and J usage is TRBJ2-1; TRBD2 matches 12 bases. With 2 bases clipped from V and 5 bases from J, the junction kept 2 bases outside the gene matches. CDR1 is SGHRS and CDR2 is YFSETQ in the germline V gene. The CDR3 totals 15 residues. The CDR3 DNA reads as TGCGCCAGCAGCTTTGGACTAGCGGGGAACAATGAGCAGTTCTTC. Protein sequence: CASSFGLAGNNEQFF.

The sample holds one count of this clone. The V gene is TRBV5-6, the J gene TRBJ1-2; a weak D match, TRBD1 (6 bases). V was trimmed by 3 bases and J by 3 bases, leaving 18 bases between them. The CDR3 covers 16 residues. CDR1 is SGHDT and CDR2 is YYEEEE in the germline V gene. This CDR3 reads CASSSTYGAGDYGYTF. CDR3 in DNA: TGTGCCAGCAGCTCCACTTACGGTGCAGGGGACTATGGCTACACCTTC.

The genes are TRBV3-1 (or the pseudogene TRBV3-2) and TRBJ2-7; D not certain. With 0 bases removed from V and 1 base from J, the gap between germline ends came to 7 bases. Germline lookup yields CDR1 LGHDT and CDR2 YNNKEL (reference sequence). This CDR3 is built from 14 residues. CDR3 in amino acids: CASSQEPGSYEQYF. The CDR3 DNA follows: TGTGCCAGCAGCCAAGAACCAGGTTCCTACGAGCAGTACTTC.

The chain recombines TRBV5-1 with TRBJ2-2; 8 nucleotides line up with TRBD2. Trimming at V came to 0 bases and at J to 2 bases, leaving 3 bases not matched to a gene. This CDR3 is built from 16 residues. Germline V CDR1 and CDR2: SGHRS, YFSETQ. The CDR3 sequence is CASSLAGGANTGELFF. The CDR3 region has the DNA TGCGCCAGCAGCTTGGCCGGGGGGGCCAACACCGGGGAGCTGTTTTTT.

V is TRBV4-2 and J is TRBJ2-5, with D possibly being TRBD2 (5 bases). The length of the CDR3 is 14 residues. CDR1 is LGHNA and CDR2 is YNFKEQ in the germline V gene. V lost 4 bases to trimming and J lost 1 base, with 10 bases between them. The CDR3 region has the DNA TGTGCCAGCAGCCCTCAGAGCGGCCAAGAGACCCAGTACTTC. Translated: CASSPQSGQETQYF.

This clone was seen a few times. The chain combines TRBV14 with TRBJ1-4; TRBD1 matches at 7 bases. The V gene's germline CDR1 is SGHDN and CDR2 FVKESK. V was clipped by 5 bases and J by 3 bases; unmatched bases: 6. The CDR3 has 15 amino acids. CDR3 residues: CASSSRDRANEKLFF. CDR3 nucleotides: TGTGCCAGCAGCAGCCGGGACAGAGCTAATGAAAAACTGTTTTTT.

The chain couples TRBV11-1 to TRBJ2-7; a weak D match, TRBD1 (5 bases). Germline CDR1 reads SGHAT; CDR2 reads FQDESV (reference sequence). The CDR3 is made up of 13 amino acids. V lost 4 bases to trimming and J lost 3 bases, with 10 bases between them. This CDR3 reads CASSSGHFYEQYF. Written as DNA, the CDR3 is TGTGCCAGCAGCTCCGGACATTTCTACGAGCAGTACTTC.

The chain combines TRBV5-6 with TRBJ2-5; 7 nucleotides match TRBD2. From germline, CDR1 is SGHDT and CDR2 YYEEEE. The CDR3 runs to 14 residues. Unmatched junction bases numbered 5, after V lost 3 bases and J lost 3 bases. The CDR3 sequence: CASSWGGSEETQYF. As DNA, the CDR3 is TGTGCCAGCAGCTGGGGCGGGAGCGAAGAGACCCAGTACTTC.

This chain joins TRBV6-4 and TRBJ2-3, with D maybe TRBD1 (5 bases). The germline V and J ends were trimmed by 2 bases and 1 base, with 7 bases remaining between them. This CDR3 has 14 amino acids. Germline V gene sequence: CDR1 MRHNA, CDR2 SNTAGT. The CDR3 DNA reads TGTGCCAGCAGTGACGAAGGGGGCACAGATACGCAGTATTTT. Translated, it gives CASSDEGGTDTQYF.

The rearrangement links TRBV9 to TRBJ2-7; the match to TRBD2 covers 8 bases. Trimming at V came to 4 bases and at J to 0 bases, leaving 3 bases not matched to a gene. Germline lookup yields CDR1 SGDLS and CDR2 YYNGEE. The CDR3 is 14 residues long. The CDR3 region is CASSSGGSSYEQYF. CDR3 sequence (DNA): TGTGCCAGCAGCTCGGGGGGGAGCTCCTACGAGCAGTACTTC.

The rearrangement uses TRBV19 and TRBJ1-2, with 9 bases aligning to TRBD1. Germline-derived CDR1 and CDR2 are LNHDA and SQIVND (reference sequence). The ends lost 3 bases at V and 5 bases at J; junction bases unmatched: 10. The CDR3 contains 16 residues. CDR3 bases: TGTGCCAGTAGTATCCGAAGGACAGGGGAGAGTTATGGCTACACCTTC. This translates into CASSIRRTGESYGYTF. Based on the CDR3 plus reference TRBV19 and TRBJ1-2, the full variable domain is DGGITQSPKYLFRKEGQNVTLSCEQNLNHDAMYWYRQDPGQGLRLIYYSQIVNDFQKGDIAEGYSVSREKKESFPLTVTSAQKNPTAFYLCASSIRRTGESYGYTFGSGTRLTVV.

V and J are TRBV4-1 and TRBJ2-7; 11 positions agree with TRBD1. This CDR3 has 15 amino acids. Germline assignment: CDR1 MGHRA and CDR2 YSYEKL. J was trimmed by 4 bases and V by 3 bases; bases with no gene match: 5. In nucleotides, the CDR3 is TGCGCCAGCAGCCAGAGGACAGGGGGCGGGTACGAGCAGTACTTC. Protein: CASSQRTGGGYEQYF.

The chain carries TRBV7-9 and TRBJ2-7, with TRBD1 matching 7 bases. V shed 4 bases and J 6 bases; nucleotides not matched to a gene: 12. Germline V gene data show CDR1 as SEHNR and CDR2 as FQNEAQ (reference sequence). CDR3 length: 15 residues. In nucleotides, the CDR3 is TGTGCCAGCAGCTCGATAAGACAGGGCTACCGCGAGCAGTACTTC. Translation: CASSSIRQGYREQYF.

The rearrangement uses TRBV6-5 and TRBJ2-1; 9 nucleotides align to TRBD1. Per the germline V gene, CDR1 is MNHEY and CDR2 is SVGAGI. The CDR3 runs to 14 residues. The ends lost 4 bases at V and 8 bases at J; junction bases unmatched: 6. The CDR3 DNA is TGTGCCAGCAGTTTGGGACAGGGCGTGTATGAGCAGTTCTTC. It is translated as CASSLGQGVYEQFF.

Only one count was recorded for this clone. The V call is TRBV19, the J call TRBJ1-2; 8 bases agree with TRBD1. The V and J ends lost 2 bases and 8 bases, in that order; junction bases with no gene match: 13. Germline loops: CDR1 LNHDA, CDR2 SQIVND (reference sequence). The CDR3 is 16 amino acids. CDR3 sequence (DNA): TGTGCCAGTAGTATATCCCACGGGACAGGAGTAAAGGGCTACACCTTC. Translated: CASSISHGTGVKGYTF.